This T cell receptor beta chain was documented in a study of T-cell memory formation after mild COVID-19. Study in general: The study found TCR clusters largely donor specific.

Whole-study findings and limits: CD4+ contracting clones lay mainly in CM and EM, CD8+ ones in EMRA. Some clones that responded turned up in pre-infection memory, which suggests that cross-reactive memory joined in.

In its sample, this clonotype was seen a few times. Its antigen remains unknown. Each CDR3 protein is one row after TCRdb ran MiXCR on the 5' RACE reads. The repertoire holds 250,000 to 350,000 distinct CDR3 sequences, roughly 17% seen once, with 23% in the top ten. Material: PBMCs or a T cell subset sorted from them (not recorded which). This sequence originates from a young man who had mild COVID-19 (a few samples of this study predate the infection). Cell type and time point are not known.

This CDR3 reads CASSEIGAGGTEAFF. CDR3 in DNA: TGCGCCAGCAGCGAAATCGGGGCTGGGGGCACTGAAGCTTTCTTT. The V call is TRBV5-1, the J call TRBJ1-1, with D maybe TRBD1 (5 bases). The CDR3 totals 15 residues. Trimming cost V 4 bases and J 4 bases, with 17 bases left between them. CDR1 is SGHRS and CDR2 is YFSETQ in the germline V gene.